The 16 T cell receptor beta chains reported below all come from one sample, sequenced in a study of cytomegalovirus exposure and HLA in healthy donors. With 60 Vbeta and 13 Jbeta primers, the PCR was carried out. TCRdb's copy holds only in-frame clones and misses some; the assay was immunoSEQ multiplex PCR. The repertoire holds around 93,000 clones, with 65% as singletons. The material sequenced was PBMCs. The receptors come from a boy aged 5 to 17 in good health and CMV-seropositive.

This chain uses TRBV7-2 with TRBJ2-2; 10 bases line up with TRBD2. There are 13 residues in the CDR3. Germline V lookup: CDR1 SGHTA, CDR2 FQGNSA. Trimming at V came to 4 bases and at J to 8 bases, leaving 1 base not matched to a gene. The CDR3 nucleotides read TGTGCCAGCAGCTCTAGCGGGAGAGGGGAGCTGTTTTTT. It specifies CASSSSGRGELFF.

The chain combines TRBV29-1 with TRBJ2-5; TRBD1 matches at 11 bases. The DNA end is more similar to TRBJ2-7, so the J call may be wrong. Germline lookup yields CDR1 SQVTM and CDR2 ANQGSEA. CDR3 length: 13 amino acids. CDR3 residues: CSVLDRGPNEQYF. In nucleotides, the CDR3 is TGCAGCGTCCTGGACAGGGGGCCCAACGAGCAGTACTTC.

This chain joins TRBV5-8 and TRBJ1-2; TRBD1 might be the D (6 bases). The CDR3 loop spans 15 amino acids. V lost 3 bases and J 6 bases, leaving 18 bases between the germline ends. Germline-derived CDR1 and CDR2 are SGHTS and YDEGEE. CDR3 protein: CASSWEPTGKDGYTF. The CDR3 DNA sequence: TGTGCCAGCAGCTGGGAACCGACAGGAAAGGATGGCTACACCTTC.

V is TRBV29-1 and J is TRBJ2-4; 8 bases match TRBD1. This CDR3 comprises 11 residues. The ends lost 5 bases at V and 14 bases at J; junction bases unmatched: 8. CDR1 and CDR2 (germline): SQVTM, ANQGSEA. This CDR3 reads CSVLDRGREYF. CDR3 DNA: TGCAGCGTTCTAGACAGGGGAAGGGAGTACTTC.

The chain links TRBV5-6 to TRBJ2-3; 7 nucleotides match TRBD1. This CDR3 contains 16 residues. V gave up 4 bases and J gave up 3 bases; unmatched junction bases: 11. Germline V lookup: CDR1 SGHDT, CDR2 YYEEEE. CDR3 in amino acids: CASSNTGQTYTDTQYF. CDR3 nucleotide sequence: TGTGCCAGCAGCAATACGGGACAGACCTATACAGATACGCAGTATTTT.

This chain links TRBV15 with TRBJ1-1; 7 bases align to TRBD1. The CDR3 runs to 15 residues. Germline-derived CDR1 and CDR2 are LNHNV and YYDKDF (reference sequence). V lost 5 bases, J lost 0 bases, and 6 bases stayed unmatched. Here the CDR3 reads CATSSRDRLNTEAFF. The CDR3, as DNA: TGTGCCACCAGCTCCCGGGACAGATTGAACACTGAAGCTTTCTTT.

This sequence joins TRBV5-1 and TRBJ2-3; 7 bases line up with TRBD2. Per the germline V gene, CDR1 is SGHRS and CDR2 is YFSETQ. The CDR3 is made up of 14 amino acids. V was clipped by 4 bases and J by 5 bases; unmatched bases: 7. The CDR3 bases are TGCGCCAGCAGCCGGACTAGTTCGTTAGATACGCAGTATTTT. It translates to CASSRTSSLDTQYF.

V and J are TRBV4-3 and TRBJ2-1, with 7 bases that match TRBD2. V shed 4 bases and J 5 bases; nucleotides not matched to a gene: 5. CDR3 length: 14 amino acids. The germline V gene has CDR1 LGHNA and CDR2 YSLEER. CDR3 coding DNA: TGCGCCAGCAGCCCGACTAGCCAAAACAATGAGCAGTTCTTC. Encoded protein: CASSPTSQNNEQFF.

The chain joins TRBV9 to TRBJ2-2; maybe TRBD2 (5 bases). The germline V gene encodes CDR1 SGDLS and CDR2 YYNGEE. The CDR3 runs 15 residues. Trimming stripped 0 bases from V and 5 bases from J, with 11 bases between. The CDR3 reads CASSVGSRGTGELFF. DNA of the CDR3: TGTGCCAGCAGCGTAGGATCGCGAGGGACCGGGGAGCTGTTTTTT.

This clone was detected only a few times. The rearrangement uses TRBV7-2 and TRBJ2-5; D is possibly TRBD1 (6 bases). CDR1 is SGHTA, CDR2 FQGNSA, per germline. The CDR3 length is 16 residues. V shed 1 base and J shed 1 base, with 13 bases lying between them. Here the CDR3 reads CASSLGSSGAQETQYF. The DNA for the CDR3 is TGTGCCAGCAGCTTAGGATCATCAGGGGCCCAAGAGACCCAGTACTTC.

This sequence joins TRBV9 and TRBJ1-1; no definite D call. The CDR3 contains 14 residues. The ends were cut back, 0 bases at V and 4 bases at J, with 10 bases in the middle. Per the germline V gene, CDR1 is SGDLS and CDR2 is YYNGEE. The CDR3 nucleotides read TGTGCCAGCAGCGTAGAGCAGGCAGGCACTGAAGCTTTCTTT. Its protein is CASSVEQAGTEAFF.

This clone occurred a few times. The chain combines TRBV10-1 with TRBJ1-1, with 8 bases aligning to TRBD1. Germline CDR1 is WNHNN and CDR2 is SYGVQD (reference sequence). The CDR3 contains 15 residues. Trimming took 0 bases from V and 7 from J; bases not matched to a gene: 7. CDR3 residues: CASSESKGGQGEAFF. In DNA, the CDR3 is TGCGCCAGCAGTGAGTCGAAAGGCGGACAGGGTGAAGCTTTCTTT.

The chain is built from TRBV27 and TRBJ1-1, with 8 bases that match TRBD1. CDR3 length: 14 amino acids. CDR1 is MNHEY and CDR2 is SMNVEV in the germline V gene (reference sequence). With V trimmed by 3 bases and J by 6 bases, 6 bases remained unmatched. The CDR3 spells CASSLPGQGSEAFF. CDR3 in DNA: TGTGCCAGCAGTTTGCCCGGACAGGGCTCTGAAGCTTTCTTT.

The chain joins TRBV29-1 to TRBJ2-5, with D perhaps assigned TRBD1 or TRBD2 (5 bases each). TRBJ2-7 explains the end of the DNA better; the J call may be wrong. The CDR3 sequence is 11 residues long. Per the germline V gene, CDR1 is SQVTM and CDR2 is ANQGSEA. CDR3: CSGGTDYEQYF. CDR3 coding DNA: TGCAGCGGGGGGACGGACTACGAGCAGTACTTC.

The chain recombines TRBV30 with TRBJ2-3, with D possibly matching TRBD2 (5 bases). This CDR3 contains 16 residues. V dropped 2 bases and J dropped 1 base, with 16 bases sitting between them. Per the germline V gene, CDR1 is GTSNPN and CDR2 is SVGIG (reference sequence). CDR3 sequence (DNA): TGTGCCTGGAGTCCATTAACTACACTAGGCACAGATACGCAGTATTTT. Protein sequence: CAWSPLTTLGTDTQYF.

The V and J genes are TRBV30 and TRBJ2-1, with a tentative D call TRBD2 (6 bases). The V end was cut by 3 bases, the J end by 9 bases, with 15 bases between. This CDR3 comprises 13 residues. The germline CDR1 and CDR2 sequences are GTSNPN and SVGIG (reference sequence). CDR3 in amino acids: CAWRRDGQTEQFF. CDR3 nucleotides: TGTGCCTGGAGGCGGGATGGGCAGACTGAGCAGTTCTTC.